This T cell receptor (beta chain) is drawn from a study of blood T cell repertoires in COVID-19. TCRdb's table, derived via immunoSEQ multiplex PCR, lists solely in-frame clones and lacks some. The sample has approximately 170,000 clones; 88% are singletons. Enrollees, roughly 18 to 89 years old, lived in about two dozen US areas. The germline V and J ends were trimmed by 6 bases and 1 base, with 22 bases remaining between them. Per the germline V gene, CDR1 is SGHNT and CDR2 is YENEEA. The CDR3 loop spans 18 amino acids. This clonotype originated in a woman between 18 and 29 years old who had recovered from COVID-19. Source material: PBMCs or T cells enriched from blood (not recorded which). The chain links TRBV11-3 to TRBJ2-4; D is possibly TRBD2 (6 bases). CDR3 sequence reads: CASRRGEKPSLAKNIQYF. In DNA form, the CDR3 reads TGTGCCAGCAGGCGGGGAGAGAAACCCAGTCTGGCCAAAAACATTCAGTACTTC.